The source of this T cell receptor beta chain is a study of blood T cell repertoires in COVID-19. About the research overall: Samples representing acute and convalescent COVID-19 were sourced from the United States, Italy and Spain.

Original handling: For nucleated cells, counts were estimated from reference gene primer amplification. TCRdb's copy holds only in-frame clones and misses some; the assay was immunoSEQ multiplex PCR. V, J and clone size are those of that table, while D and trimming were read from the DNA. The sample lists about 120,000 clones; roughly 80% were seen once. V shed 4 bases and J shed 5 bases, with 18 bases lying between them. The CDR3 length is 15 residues. Germline V gives CDR1 SGHDT, CDR2 YYEEEE. This TCR was sampled from a woman aged 35 to 49 with acute or convalescent COVID-19. The sequenced material came from peripheral blood. The J gene is TRBJ1-1, the V gene TRBV5-6; D is undetermined. CDR3 in DNA: TGTGCCAGCAGCCCTTCCCCCTTGTCGAGGACTGAAGCTTTCTTT. Protein sequence: CASSPSPLSRTEAFF. Variable domain in full (rest from reference TRBV5-6 and TRBJ1-1): DAGVTQSPTHLIKTRGQQVTLRCSPKSGHDTVSWYQQALGQGPQFIFQYYEEEERQRGNFPDRFSGHQFPNYSSELNVNALLLGDSALYLCASSPSPLSRTEAFFGQGTRLTVV.